This TCR beta chain was identified during a study of T cells expressing NK-cell markers. Study overall: Underlying the TCR beta repertoires were sorted CD3+CD56+NKG2C+, CD3+CD56+NKG2C- and CD3+CD56-NKG2C+ T cells. Of eight sequenced donors, seven were HCMV-seropositive and one HCMV-seronegative. General observations from the study: Leadership of the CD3+CD56-NKG2C+ fraction also belonged to these clonotypes in a handful of donors.

The CDR3 sequence is 13 residues long. Germline V gene sequence: CDR1 SGHRS, CDR2 YFSETQ. Note on this clonotype: Antigen unknown.

TCRdb reprocessed the 5' RACE reads and keeps a single row for each CDR3 protein, giving no DNA. Its clone listing holds 120,000 to 150,000 distinct CDR3 sequences. The material sequenced was blood T cells: a sorted CD56 or NKG2C T cell subset, CD4+ or CD8+ T cells, or bulk PBMC T cells (not recorded which). The receptor's source is a man aged 18 to 35 in good health. This sequence joins TRBV5-1 and TRBJ1-4; TCRdb calls TRBD1, which cannot be checked without DNA. The CDR3: CASSGTDNEKLFF.